This T cell receptor (beta chain) was recovered during a study of neurological immune-mediated disorders. There are many counts of this clonotype. What it binds is not known. The CDR3 is 12 amino acids. Trimming took off 5 bases at V and 9 bases at J, with 13 bases between the two ends. Looked up from germline, CDR1 is SGHRS and CDR2 is YFSETQ. Study results and limitations: Multiple sclerosis patients had less TCR clonal expansion than even healthy controls, unlike HTLV-1-associated myelopathy.

The authors produced cDNA by 5'RACE using 10-nucleotide random UMIs. Each CDR3 protein is one row after TCRdb ran MiXCR on the 5' RACE reads. The top ten hold 1% to 1.5% of the sample, which has around 130,000 distinct CDR3 sequences, 3% to 3.5% seen once. A total of 2 million PBMCs stored at -80 degrees C provided the unsorted libraries. Sequencing input: PBMCs. The chain recombines TRBV5-1 with TRBJ2-3; D is unresolved. The TCR was taken from a woman in her 30s with multiple sclerosis. CDR3 loop: CASSDDWSTQYF. The CDR3 region has the DNA TGCGCCAGCAGTGACGACTGGTCCACGCAGTATTTT. The full variable domain, rest sourced from reference TRBV5-1 and TRBJ2-3, is KAGVTQTPRYLIKTRGQQVTLSCSPISGHRSVSWYQQTPGQGLQFLFEYFSETQRNKGNFPGRFSGRQFSNSRSEMNVSTLELGDSALYLCASSDDWSTQYFGPGTRLTVL.